This TCR beta chain was sequenced in a study of OX40 agonist ivuxolimab in advanced cancers. CDR3 length equals 13 residues. Germline-derived CDR1 and CDR2 are SNHLY and FYNNEI. The table came from immunoSEQ multiplex PCR; TCRdb's copy has only in-frame clones and leaves some out. Among around 34,000 clones, approximately 80% were seen once, and the ten largest hold about 15%. The sequence came from an adult with an advanced solid tumor such as melanoma, head and neck, liver or kidney cancer. Sequencing used CD4+ or CD8+ T cells sorted from blood, obtained in a trial of the OX40 agonist ivuxolimab. V is TRBV2 and J is TRBJ2-5, with 8 bases that match TRBD1. The J call is uncertain, as TRBJ2-7 better fits the DNA end. CDR3 protein: CASSNQGADEQYF. CDR3 in DNA: TGTGCCAGCAGTAACCAGGGGGCGGACGAGCAGTACTTC.